This T cell receptor (beta chain) was recorded in a study of regulatory T cells in long-lasting Graves disease. The TCR beta library used iRepertoire HTBI primers with Arm-PCR amplification of CDR3. One entry per CDR3 protein results from TCRdb running MiXCR on the multiplex PCR reads. The sample records about 420,000 distinct CDR3 sequences, roughly 15% being singletons. Time point here: newly diagnosed GD, antithyroid drugs for less than 3 months. The TCR library used RNA extracted from PBMCs. This clonotype was found many times. This sample was shared with a second study, whose subject was T cells in Graves' hyperthyroidism and ophthalmopathy. That work contributes: Graves' hyperthyroidism was deemed stable given no ophthalmopathy progression within 18 months. The TCR CDR3 was amplified in a first-round RT-PCR using the HTBI primer set. From stable hyperthyroidism, ophthalmopathy was set apart by a 13 V-J model.

This clonotype originated in a woman between 18 and 30 years old with Graves disease. The material sequenced was peripheral blood mononuclear cells (PBMCs), taken at new diagnosis, from a patient treated with antithyroid drugs.

This chain's CDR3 is CASRLAGTSYEQYF. The CDR3 DNA follows: TGTGCCAGCAGACTAGCGGGAACCTCCTACGAGCAGTACTTC. The chain employs TRBV28 and TRBJ2-7; 10 bases are shared with TRBD2. In germline, CDR1 is MDHEN, CDR2 SYDVKM. J gave up 0 bases and V 6 bases, and 2 bases lay outside the gene matches. The CDR3 extends over 14 amino acids. Supplemented by reference TRBV28 and TRBJ2-7, the full variable domain reads DVKVTQSSRYLVKRTGEKVFLECVQDMDHENMFWYRQDPGLGLRLIYFSYDVKMKEKGDIPEGYSVSREKKERFSLILESASTNQTSMYLCASRLAGTSYEQYFGPGTRLTVT.